This T cell receptor (beta chain) was retrieved from a study of molecular identifiers for immune sequencing clone quantification. The germline V gene encodes CDR1 SGHDN and CDR2 FVKESK. The CDR3 runs 13 residues. Losses at the gene ends were 1 base for V and 10 bases for J; bases not matched to a gene: 1. In its sample, this clonotype was seen many times. MiXCR, run by TCRdb on the PCR reads, gives a single entry per CDR3 protein. The table records roughly 320,000 distinct CDR3 sequences, over 20% of them present only once. The receptor's source is a human donor in good health. Some libraries in this study had Jurkat cell RNA spiked in. V and J are TRBV14 and TRBJ2-1; 10 bases are a match to TRBD2. The sequenced sample consisted of naive CD8+ T cells from blood, with Jurkat cell RNA spiked in. Subset noted: FACS-sorted CD8+CD4-CCR7+CD45RA+ naive T cells. In nucleotides, the CDR3 is TGTGCCAGCAGCCAAGCACTAGCGGGGGAGCAGTTCTTC. Protein: CASSQALAGEQFF.